This T cell receptor (beta chain) originates from a study of cytomegalovirus exposure and HLA in healthy donors. Broader study findings: A link between a missense DCLRE1C variant and TCR beta V- and J-gene trimming emerged from a later analysis. It was shown in a later analysis that HLA-associated TCR beta chains were more clonally expanded than other, equally common chains.

Both 60 Vbeta primers and 13 Jbeta primers went into the PCR. Clones were sequenced by immunoSEQ multiplex PCR, and TCRdb holds only the in-frame ones, with some missing. This sample has some 120,000 clones; around three quarters occur once, and the top ten carry approximately 11%. A note on this clone: Its antigen is as yet unknown.

Looked up from germline, CDR1 is SGHRS and CDR2 is YFSETQ. The V segment lost 5 bases and the J segment 2 bases; nucleotides outside the gene matches: 9. There are 16 residues in the CDR3. This sequence joins TRBV5-1 and TRBJ1-5, with TRBD1 matching over 8 bases. This sequence originates from a man aged 35 to 55 in good health and CMV-seropositive. The material sequenced was PBMCs. The CDR3 loop reads CASSPTGGGGNQPQHF. In DNA form, the CDR3 reads TGCGCCAGCAGTCCTACAGGGGGTGGAGGCAATCAGCCCCAGCATTTT.